This T cell receptor (beta chain) is drawn from a study of memory CD4+ T cells and cytomegalovirus serostatus. Regarding the study as a whole: Each of 55 to 80 CMV-associated TCRbeta sequences occurred in one to five individuals.

Worth noting for this clone: What it binds is not known.

Single viable CD3+CD4+CD8-CD45RO+ cells were sorted as the memory CD4+ T cells. Total CD4+ T cells were enriched by CD4 positive selection. CDR3 size: 16 residues. Looked up from germline, CDR1 is MNHNS and CDR2 is SASEGT. V lost 1 base to trimming and J lost 7 bases; unmatched junction nucleotides: 8. Clones were read by immunoSEQ multiplex PCR, and TCRdb kept only the in-frame ones, dropping some. The repertoire holds approximately 46,000 clones, about 74% seen once, with more than 0.95% in the top ten. Sequencing was carried out using memory CD4+ T cells from blood. The V call is TRBV6-1, the J call TRBJ2-1, with 9 bases aligning to TRBD2. The TCR was taken from an adult in good health and CMV-seropositive. CDR3 protein: CASSEGPSGEGNEQFF. Written as DNA, the CDR3 is TGTGCCAGCAGTGAAGGCCCTAGCGGGGAAGGAAATGAGCAGTTCTTC.